The source of this T cell receptor beta chain is a study of patients and donors after allogeneic stem cell transplantation. The V gene end was trimmed by 11 bases and the J gene end by 2 bases; junction bases not matched to a gene: 8. The CDR3 is made up of 13 amino acids. Per the germline V gene, CDR1 is MNHNS and CDR2 is SASEGT. TCRdb reprocessed the RT-PCR reads via MiXCR and lists one record per CDR3 protein. The sample includes 920,000 or so distinct CDR3 sequences, under 20% of them seen just once. This chain uses TRBV6-1 with TRBJ1-2, with TRBD1 identical over 7 bases. The source of this sequence is a human donor who was either an allogeneic HSCT recipient or a stem cell or donor lymphocyte infusion donor (not recorded which). It is not recorded whose cells these are; they may come from a transplant donor. The sequenced sample consisted of blood, either unsorted or a sorted T cell fraction (not recorded which). In DNA, the CDR3 is TGTGCCTGCACAGGGGCTATCAACTATGGCTACACCTTC. Encoded protein: CACTGAINYGYTF.